This T cell receptor (beta chain) came from a study of shared clonotypes between healthy human individuals. How the authors handled the data: ImmunoSEQ only sent back junction sequences with no quality scores, so filtering was done differently. Clones were read by immunoSEQ multiplex PCR, and TCRdb kept only the in-frame ones, dropping some. The V and J calls and the clone size are those of that table, but D and trimming were determined from the DNA. The profile shows roughly 500,000 clones, approximately 94% of them singletons. About this clone itself: The target antigen is unknown.

The V gene lost 4 bases and the J gene lost 2 bases, with 18 bases spanning the gap. CDR3 size: 17 residues. Germline CDR1 MGHRA, CDR2 YSYEKL. General study results and limits: Generally, naive subsets (rather than memory subsets) showed larger estimated richness. Between a few donors, naive CD4 clonotypes were shared at a level of around 5.2%.

The V call is TRBV4-1, the J call TRBJ1-3; D is perhaps TRBD1 (6 bases). The receptor was isolated from a woman in her 30s in good health. Sequences were obtained from naive CD4+ T cells sorted from blood. Noted subset: CD45RA+ positively selected. The CDR3 DNA is TGCGCCAGCAGCCGGGGGGGGCTGATTAGCGCTGGAAACACCATATATTTT. Amino acids: CASSRGGLISAGNTIYF.